The 13 T cell receptor beta chains below all came from one sample that was sequenced in a study of blood T cell repertoires in COVID-19. Sequencing used immunoSEQ multiplex PCR; TCRdb keeps in-frame clones, though not all of them. This sample has roughly 170,000 clones; roughly 80% occur once, and the top ten carry about 5.8%. The sequencing input was PBMCs or T cells enriched from blood (not recorded which). The receptor source for this set is a woman aged 40 to 49 with acute COVID-19.

The chain joins TRBV28 to TRBJ2-1; TRBD2 matches at 9 bases. The V gene's germline CDR1 is MDHEN and CDR2 SYDVKM. The CDR3 runs 13 residues. J gave up 7 bases and V 6 bases, and 4 bases lay outside the gene matches. CDR3 in amino acids: CASRGGLANEQFF. Written as DNA, the CDR3 is TGTGCCAGCAGGGGAGGACTAGCGAATGAGCAGTTCTTC. The full variable domain, completed using reference TRBV28 and TRBJ2-1, is DVKVTQSSRYLVKRTGEKVFLECVQDMDHENMFWYRQDPGLGLRLIYFSYDVKMKEKGDIPEGYSVSREKKERFSLILESASTNQTSMYLCASRGGLANEQFFGPGTRLTVL.

The rearrangement uses TRBV7-2 and TRBJ2-1; 7 bases agree with TRBD1. The germline CDR1 and CDR2 sequences are SGHTA and FQGNSA. The length of the CDR3 is 14 residues. Losses at the gene ends were 5 bases for V and 6 bases for J; bases not matched to a gene: 7. The CDR3 loop is CASSRDREPNEQFF. The CDR3 DNA sequence: TGTGCCAGCAGCAGAGACAGGGAACCCAATGAGCAGTTCTTC.

J is TRBJ1-2 and V is TRBV18, with TRBD1 matching over 8 bases. Unmatched junction bases numbered 10, after V lost 3 bases and J lost 4 bases. The germline gives CDR1 KGHSH, CDR2 LQKENI. This CDR3 is 16 amino acids long. CDR3 nucleotides: TGTGCCAGCTCACCCCTGACAGGGGAGGGAGTCTATGGCTACACCTTC. This translates into CASSPLTGEGVYGYTF. The full variable domain, in which reference TRBV18 and TRBJ1-2 provide the parts outside the CDR3, is NAGVMQNPRHLVRRRGQEARLRCSPMKGHSHVYWYRQLPEEGLKFMVYLQKENIIDESGMPKERFSAEFPKEGPSILRIQQVVRGDSAAYFCASSPLTGEGVYGYTFGSGTRLTVV.

The genes are TRBV7-5 and TRBJ2-7; the DNA was not used to check the table's D call, TRBD2. TRBV7-5 is designated a pseudogene. The CDR3 consists of 18 residues. Here the CDR3 DNA reads TGTGCCAGAAGCTTAGGCCGGACTAGCGGGGAATCTCACTACGAGCAGTACGTC. It yields the protein CARSLGRTSGESHYEQYV.

The sample holds one count of this clone. This sequence joins TRBV24-1 and TRBJ2-1, with 7 bases lining up with TRBD2. Germline CDR1 KGHDR, CDR2 SFDVKD. The V and J ends lost 3 bases and 6 bases, in that order; junction bases with no gene match: 4. This CDR3 is built from 14 residues. The CDR3 loop is CATSDRLAGNEQFF. DNA for the CDR3: TGTGCCACCAGTGATAGACTAGCTGGCAATGAGCAGTTCTTC.

The rearrangement joins TRBV5-6 to TRBJ1-2; D uncertain. This CDR3 comprises 15 residues. With 2 bases removed from V and 6 bases from J, the gap between germline ends came to 17 bases. The germline V gene encodes CDR1 SGHDT and CDR2 YYEEEE. The CDR3, as DNA: TGTGCCAGCAGCTTCGGGTTCCAGAATTCGCATGGCTACACCTTC. Amino acids: CASSFGFQNSHGYTF.

The chain carries TRBV5-4 and TRBJ2-3; tentatively, D is TRBD2 (6 bases). The CDR3 is 15 amino acids. Per germline, CDR1 SGHNT and CDR2 YYREEE (reference sequence). The V end was cut by 0 bases, the J end by 4 bases, with 12 bases between. CDR3 sequence (DNA): TGTGCCAGCAGCTTGGTCCAGGGAGGCGCAGATACGCAGTATTTT. Translation gives CASSLVQGGADTQYF.

The J gene is TRBJ2-3, the V gene TRBV7-3, with 11 bases identical to TRBD2. V lost 0 bases to trimming and J lost 3 bases; unmatched junction nucleotides: 8. Per the germline V gene, CDR1 is SGHTA and CDR2 is FQGTGA. The CDR3 sequence is 18 residues long. The CDR3 DNA reads as TGTGCCAGCAGCTTAACTGCCCTGACTAGCGGGACTACAGATACGCAGTATTTT. Protein sequence: CASSLTALTSGTTDTQYF.

This clone has just one count. V usage is TRBV27 and J usage is TRBJ2-1, with 9 bases identical to TRBD2. With 3 bases clipped from V and 8 bases from J, the junction kept 5 bases outside the gene matches. The CDR3 contains 14 residues. CDR1 is MNHEY, CDR2 SMNVEV, per germline (reference sequence). The CDR3 nucleotides are TGTGCCAGCAGTTTTAGCGGGAGCACCTATGAGCAGTTCTTC. Amino acids: CASSFSGSTYEQFF.

The chain has TRBV7-9 and TRBJ2-1; 10 bases are shared with TRBD2. J lost 4 bases, V lost 1 base, and 10 bases had no gene match. There are 18 residues in the CDR3. From germline, CDR1 is SEHNR and CDR2 FQNEAQ (reference sequence). The CDR3 loop reads CASSLGLAGHLLYNEQFF. The CDR3 DNA reads as TGTGCCAGCAGCTTAGGACTAGCGGGCCACCTACTTTACAATGAGCAGTTCTTC.

The V gene is TRBV21-1, the J gene TRBJ2-5; the D call in the table, TRBD1, was not verified against the DNA. TRBV21-1 has pseudogene status. CDR3 length: 17 residues. CDR3 sequence (DNA): TGTGCCAGCAGCAAAGTTGGGGGGACAGGGGGCTTAAAGACCCAGTACTTC. Amino acids: CASSKVGGTGGLKTQYF.

This chain uses TRBV11-2 with TRBJ2-3; TRBD2 matches 7 bases. The V gene end was trimmed by 5 bases and the J gene end by 5 bases; junction bases not matched to a gene: 16. The CDR3 is made up of 17 amino acids. Germline V gene lookup returns CDR1 SGHAT and CDR2 FQNNGV. The CDR3 region has the DNA TGTGCCAGCAGCCACGTTGGAAGCGGGAATGCAGGAGATACGCAGTATTTT. As protein: CASSHVGSGNAGDTQYF.

A few counts support this clone. The chain couples TRBV19 to TRBJ2-1, with D perhaps matching TRBD2 (6 bases). The CDR3 has 14 residues. The ends were cut back, 7 bases at V and 4 bases at J, with 14 bases in the middle. Germline assignment: CDR1 LNHDA and CDR2 SQIVND (reference sequence). The CDR3 spells CASKGGQAYNEQFF. The CDR3 DNA reads as TGTGCCAGTAAGGGAGGTCAGGCATACAATGAGCAGTTCTTC.